This TCR beta chain originates from a study of T cell clones after liver transplantation. Looked up from germline, CDR1 is MNHEY and CDR2 is SMNVEV (reference sequence). This CDR3 spans 15 amino acids. V was shortened by 6 bases and J by 2 bases, with 17 bases between the two germline ends. Some clones are missing from TCRdb's copy, which holds only in-frame ones; the method was immunoSEQ multiplex PCR. In the table there are more than 100,000 clones, about 88% of which are singletons. The sequenced sample was CD4+ T cells from blood, obtained 47 months after liver transplant. This TCR came from a human patient who received a liver transplant. The T cells may come from the graft donor. This rearrangement joins TRBV27 to TRBJ2-7; D tentatively fits TRBD1 or TRBD2 (6 bases each). For the CDR3, the DNA is TGTGCCAGCAGGGTTAGGGGGGCCACCCCCTACGAGCAGTACTTC. Encoded protein: CASRVRGATPYEQYF.